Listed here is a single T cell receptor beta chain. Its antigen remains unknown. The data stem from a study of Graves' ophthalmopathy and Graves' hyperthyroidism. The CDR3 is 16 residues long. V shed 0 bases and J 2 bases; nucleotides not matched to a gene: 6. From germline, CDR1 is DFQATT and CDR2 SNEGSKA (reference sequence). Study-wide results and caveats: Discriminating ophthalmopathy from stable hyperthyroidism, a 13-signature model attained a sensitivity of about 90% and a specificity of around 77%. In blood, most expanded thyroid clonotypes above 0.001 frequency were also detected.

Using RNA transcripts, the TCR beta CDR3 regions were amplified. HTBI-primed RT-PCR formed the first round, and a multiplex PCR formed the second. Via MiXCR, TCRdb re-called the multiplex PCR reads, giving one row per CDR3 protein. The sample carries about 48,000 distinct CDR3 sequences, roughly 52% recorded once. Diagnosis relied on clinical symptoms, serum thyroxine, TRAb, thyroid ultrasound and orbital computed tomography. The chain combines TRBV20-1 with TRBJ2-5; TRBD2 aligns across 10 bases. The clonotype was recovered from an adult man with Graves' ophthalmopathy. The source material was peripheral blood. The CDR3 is CSARDSLAGLQETQYF. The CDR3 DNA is TGCAGTGCTAGAGATTCACTAGCGGGGTTACAAGAGACCCAGTACTTC.